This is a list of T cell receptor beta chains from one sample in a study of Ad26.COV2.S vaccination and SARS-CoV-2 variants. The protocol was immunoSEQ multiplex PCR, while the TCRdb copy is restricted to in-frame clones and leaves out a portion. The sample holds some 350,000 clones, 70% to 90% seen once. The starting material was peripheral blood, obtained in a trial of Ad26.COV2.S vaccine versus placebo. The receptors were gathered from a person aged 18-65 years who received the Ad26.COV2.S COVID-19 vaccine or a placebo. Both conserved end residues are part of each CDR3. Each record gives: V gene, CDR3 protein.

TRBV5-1 CASRSDIYRGKGGYTF
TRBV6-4 CAGSTTGPGANVLTF
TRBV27 CASRGGGVISGANVLTF
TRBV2 CAVSRLAGGHGGELFF
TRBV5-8 CASSLYSGNSLFF
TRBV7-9 CASDLPRERGPFPDTQYF
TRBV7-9 CASSSMARGMLAKNIQYF
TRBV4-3 CASSRGRQGSSYEQYF
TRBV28 CASRDVAGGINEQFF
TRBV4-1 CASSHKWGDTQYF
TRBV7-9 CASSPQEYPFYEQYF
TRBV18 CASSPPGLASNEQFF
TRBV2 CASSSGQGTEQFF
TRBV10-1 CASSESRTGGFNEQFF
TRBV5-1 CASASGADSPLHF
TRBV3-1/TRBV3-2 CASSPSFLPCGDRLRYEQFF
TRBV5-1 CASSYGGARETQYF
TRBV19 CASSSRTGVIDEQYF
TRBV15 CATSRGTGYDEQYF
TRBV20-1 CSASVSGGTEQFF
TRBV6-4 CASSDSSRGGYTF
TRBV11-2 CASSLVAAYSYNEQFF
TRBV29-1 CSVEDRGNYGYTF
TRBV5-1 CASSWAGTGDEQYF
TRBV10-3 CAISDSEYEQYF
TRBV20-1 CSAATGDTQYF
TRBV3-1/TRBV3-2 CASSQRDRQETQYF
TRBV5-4 CASSAGGNSYNEQFF
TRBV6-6 CASSYVVRLNTGELFF
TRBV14 CASSQGLQGYEQYF
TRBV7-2 CASRLTGVGTEAFF
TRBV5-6 CASSWGQDLSSYF
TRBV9 CASSGSGGTGNTIYF
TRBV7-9 CASSLGGRNYNEQFF
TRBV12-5 CASGSAGTIDEQFF
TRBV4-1 CASSQDLAYGYTF
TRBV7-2 CASSPGTGYTEAFF
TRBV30 CAWSTGMNTGELFF
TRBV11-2 CASTRAVNTGELFF
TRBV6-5 CASSDQGGLGQPQHF
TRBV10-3 CAISDGGQRNRNTEAFF
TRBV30 CAWSVGTGGGKLFF
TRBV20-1 CSASRGAYDSYEQYF
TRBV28 CASTSGLAREQYF
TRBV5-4 CASNQKGTSSYEQYF
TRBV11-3 CASSLGTRIGNEQFF
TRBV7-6 CASSGTSGWFF
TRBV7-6 CASSLRSLATSGTDTQYF
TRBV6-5 CASSYTGQGSSPLHF
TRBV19 CASSIETSGPSYEQYF
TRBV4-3 CASSQVEGVNYGYTF
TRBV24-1 CATSDPITLDGQFF
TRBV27 CASSFAPGGSPLHF
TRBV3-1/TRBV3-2 CASSQAGRYSGNTIYF
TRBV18 CASSPAESGQPQHF
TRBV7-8 CASSLLWTGPQPQHF